This TCR beta chain came from a study of CD8 T cells in Susac syndrome (dated by TCRdb to about 2019). A note on the overall study: Of the Susac syndrome patients who were sequenced, eight or nine were in clinical remission while more than five had clinically active disease. Whether CD8+ T cell activation and differentiation in Susac syndrome was antigen driven was tested using repertoire sequencing. Clonality of the CD8+ T cell repertoire was compared between about a dozen healthy donors, roughly 14 Susac syndrome patients and around 16 multiple sclerosis patients. Susac syndrome patients were therapy-naive, on corticosteroids (some also receiving IVIg), or on IVIg alone at blood withdrawal. What the study reported, not specific to this receptor: CD8+ repertoires in Susac syndrome showed clonal expansion, which was highest in CD8+ TEMRA cells and was greater in clinically active patients than in remitting patients. The TCR sequencing and HLA analysis was acknowledged to have included a relatively small number of individuals. In the total CD8+ and CD8+ TEMRA repertoires, more than 15 and five Susac-specific public clones, respectively, were identified.

Peripheral blood CD8+ and CD4+ T cells from healthy donors, Susac syndrome patients and multiple sclerosis patients were profiled using high-throughput TCR beta sequencing. The Susac syndrome patients fulfilled recently defined diagnostic criteria for either definite or probable disease. Bulk CD8+ and CD4+ T cells were purified by magnetic negative isolation, whereas CD8+ TEMRA cells were enriched by FACS. Blood was collected in EDTA tubes and processed within 24 hours, with PBMCs isolated through density gradient centrifugation. PBMCs intended for TCR sequencing were frozen in liquid nitrogen and were later thawed in a 37 degrees C water bath. The sorted or isolated CD4+, CD8+ and CD8+ TEMRA cells reached a purity of at least 90%. RNA was extracted with the RNeasy kit and about 0.45 to 1 ug was reverse transcribed using random hexamers. TCR beta CDR3 regions were amplified with the immunoSEQ multiplex PCR assay covering 54 Vbeta and 13 Jbeta segments. To correct PCR amplification bias, a synthetic template baseline was used for both primer optimization and computational correction. Per the source publication's procedure: Reads were assigned to V, D and J genes according to IMGT and analyzed in immunoSEQ Analyzer, with only productive sequences retained. Clonality was computed as one minus Shannon entropy normalized by log2 of the number of productive unique sequences. For each patient and control, public and private clones were evaluated among the 100 most prevalent clones. A clone was defined as Susac-specific if it was absent from the healthy and MS cohorts, from roughly 990 published viral clones and from other ImmuneACCESS disease sequences. The public sequencing data were trimmed at Q25 with fastp and processed into clonotypes with MiXCR by TCRdb, which kept only in-frame beta chains. Each CDR3 protein appears once, grouped with its most common genes and DNA. For this entry, the V and J calls and clone size follow TCRdb and not the study's own pipeline. The sample records fewer than 90,000 distinct CDR3 sequences, around 93% of which are singletons. The leading ten clones occupy more than 0.4% of the sample.

V drops 0 bases and J drops 0 bases, leaving 9 bases in between. CDR1 and CDR2 were assigned from the germline V gene as SGDLS and YYNGEE. Its CDR3 holds 15 amino acids, cysteine through phenylalanine. Only CDR3 DNA remains: 45 bases, in frame from the first base. As for this clonotype: Its cognate antigen has yet to be identified. Base quality data are lacking; no much larger clone is found one base away.

The TCR comes from a human donor with Susac syndrome. Recombination connected TRBV9 to TRBJ1-1, with the D gene call left open. The sample taken for sequencing was CD8+ T cells from PBMCs. The CDR3 here reads CASSVEAIMNTEAFF. The bases are TGTGCCAGCAGCGTAGAAGCGATTATGAACACTGAAGCTTTCTTT.